These 28 T cell receptor beta chains were all obtained from the same sample, sequenced in a study of radiotherapy plus CTLA-4 blockade in lung cancer. The assay was immunoSEQ multiplex PCR, and TCRdb's table has in-frame clones only and misses some. The repertoire has under 70,000 clones, 60% to 80% of them found once; the top ten carry roughly 4.7%. Sequences were derived from peripheral blood, sampled from a patient treated with radiotherapy plus ipilimumab. These receptors were collected from a human donor with non-small cell lung cancer who had a complete response to radiotherapy plus ipilimumab.

This chain connects TRBV5-1 to TRBJ1-3; no reliable D call. The germline V gene encodes CDR1 SGHRS and CDR2 YFSETQ. The V end was cut by 1 base, the J end by 2 bases, with 10 bases between. The CDR3 has 15 amino acids. The CDR3 coding sequence is TGCGCCAGCAGCTTGTGGCCCCAAGCTGGAAACACCATATATTTT. Translated, it gives CASSLWPQAGNTIYF.

The CDR3 DNA reads as TGTGCCAGCTCAACAACAGATGGCTACACCTTC. Its protein is CASSTTDGYTF. The chain links TRBV18 to TRBJ1-2, with D unclear. From germline, CDR1 is KGHSH and CDR2 LQKENI. Trimming pared 5 bases from V and 6 bases from J, leaving 7 bases between. The CDR3 sequence is 11 residues long.

The CDR3 loop is CASSVQGDNSPLHF. CDR3 nucleotide sequence: TGTGCCAGCAGCGTTCAGGGCGATAATTCACCCCTCCACTTT. The chain is built from TRBV9 and TRBJ1-6, with D possibly being TRBD1 (5 bases). Trimming took 2 bases from V and 5 from J, leaving 8 bases between them. Germline assignment: CDR1 SGDLS and CDR2 YYNGEE. The CDR3 covers 14 residues.

This clone was seen a single time. The chain employs TRBV11-2 and TRBJ2-7; D call uncertain. V lost 5 bases to trimming and J lost 0 bases, with 11 bases between them. In germline, CDR1 is SGHAT, CDR2 FQNNGV. The CDR3 is made up of 14 amino acids. CDR3 region: CASSILRSSYEQYF. CDR3 nucleotides: TGTGCCAGCAGCATTCTACGGAGCTCCTACGAGCAGTACTTC. The whole variable domain, remainder taken from reference TRBV11-2 and TRBJ2-7, is EAGVAQSPRYKIIEKRQSVAFWCNPISGHATLYWYQQILGQGPKLLIQFQNNGVVDDSQLPKDRFSAERLKGVDSTLKIQPAKLEDSAVYLCASSILRSSYEQYFGPGTRLTVT.

Only one count was recorded for this clone. The CDR3, as DNA: TGTGCTACAAGGGGGTCGCACACCGGGGAGCTGTTTTTT. It translates to CATRGSHTGELFF. The chain links TRBV2 to TRBJ2-2; D perhaps matches TRBD1 (6 bases). The CDR3 loop spans 13 amino acids. Germline V lookup: CDR1 SNHLY, CDR2 FYNNEI.

The chain links TRBV9 to TRBJ1-1; D is undetermined. The ends were cut back, 0 bases at V and 4 bases at J, with 7 bases in the middle. The CDR3 is 13 residues long. From germline, CDR1 is SGDLS and CDR2 YYNGEE. CDR3 amino acids: CASSVGGLTEAFF. CDR3 sequence (DNA): TGTGCCAGCAGCGTAGGGGGTCTCACTGAAGCTTTCTTT.

This clone was detected a few times. The V gene is TRBV14, the J gene TRBJ1-2; a possible D gene is TRBD1 (6 bases). V was cut by 4 bases and J by 8 bases, with 17 bases left in between. The length of the CDR3 is 14 residues. CDR1 and CDR2 (germline): SGHDN, FVKESK. The DNA of the CDR3 is TGTGCCAGCAGCCGCGGAGGCCTGCAGGGGGGCTACACCTTC. Amino acid sequence: CASSRGGLQGGYTF.

V usage is TRBV19 and J usage is TRBJ1-5; 7 bases line up with TRBD1. Germline V gene lookup returns CDR1 LNHDA and CDR2 SQIVND (reference sequence). The junction had 14 bases not matched to a gene; V was cut back by 6 bases and J by 6 bases. This CDR3 region has 16 residues. The CDR3 here is CASSPSGRGLSQPQHF. In DNA, the CDR3 is TGTGCCAGTAGCCCCTCGGGCAGGGGGTTGAGTCAGCCCCAGCATTTT.

This clone was seen a few times. The gene calls are TRBV5-6 and TRBJ2-7; D is undetermined. V was trimmed by 0 bases and J by 3 bases, leaving 4 bases between them. The germline V gene has CDR1 SGHDT and CDR2 YYEEEE. This CDR3 contains 12 residues. The CDR3 here is CASSLGGYEQYV. In nucleotides, the CDR3 is TGTGCCAGCAGCTTGGGAGGCTACGAGCAGTACGTC.

V and J are TRBV5-4 and TRBJ1-2; D is ambiguous. Trimming stripped 0 bases from V and 6 bases from J, with 9 bases between. Germline V gene lookup returns CDR1 SGHNT and CDR2 YYREEE (reference sequence). The CDR3 sequence is 13 residues long. The CDR3 loop is CASSLASMDGYTF. CDR3 DNA: TGTGCCAGCAGCTTGGCTTCGATGGATGGCTACACCTTC.

The V gene is TRBV7-2, the J gene TRBJ1-4; D is undetermined. The length of the CDR3 is 18 residues. Germline lookup yields CDR1 SGHTA and CDR2 FQGNSA. The V gene lost 1 base and the J gene lost 0 bases, with 15 bases spanning the gap. The CDR3 sequence: CASSLVPIRAATNEKLFF. CDR3 bases: TGTGCCAGCAGCTTAGTTCCGATACGGGCGGCAACTAATGAAAAACTGTTTTTT.

Comment on this clone: Other DNA sequences in the sample encode the same CDR3. The V and J genes are TRBV9 and TRBJ1-4, with 10 bases lining up with TRBD1. The CDR3 runs to 14 residues. Germline CDR1 is SGDLS and CDR2 is YYNGEE. J was trimmed by 7 bases and V by 3 bases; bases with no gene match: 3. CDR3: CASSAGTGVEKLFF. The CDR3 bases are TGTGCCAGCAGCGCCGGGACAGGGGTTGAAAAACTGTTTTTT.

The CDR3 DNA is TGTGCCAGCAGTTACAGTACAGGGACGGGCTATGGCTACACCTTC. Its translation: CASSYSTGTGYGYTF. This sequence joins TRBV6-5 and TRBJ1-2; TRBD1 is a possible D gene (6 bases). This CDR3 region has 15 residues. V lost 2 bases to trimming and J lost 4 bases, with 14 bases between them. Per germline, CDR1 MNHEY and CDR2 SVGAGI.

The chain recombines TRBV29-1 with TRBJ1-1; D is unresolved. The germline V and J ends were trimmed by 4 bases and 2 bases, with 8 bases remaining between them. The CDR3 is 12 residues long. Germline CDR1 is SQVTM and CDR2 is ANQGSEA. CDR3 bases: TGCAGCGTTGGGCTCTTAAACACTGAAGCTTTCTTT. Protein product: CSVGLLNTEAFF.

This clone was detected once. The genes are TRBV9 and TRBJ1-2; weak D call: TRBD1 (5 bases). The CDR3 has 16 residues. Trimming removed 0 bases at V and 4 bases at J, with 16 bases between. Per the germline V gene, CDR1 is SGDLS and CDR2 is YYNGEE. The CDR3 protein is CASSVEFGREGYGYTF. The CDR3 coding sequence is TGTGCCAGCAGCGTAGAATTTGGCAGGGAGGGCTATGGCTACACCTTC.

This clone has more than one count but fewer than ten. The gene calls are TRBV14 and TRBJ1-2, with 9 bases that match TRBD1. The CDR3 contains 14 residues. V trimming: 4 bases; J trimming: 4 bases; junction bases outside the gene matches: 4. The germline gives CDR1 SGHDN, CDR2 FVKESK. For the CDR3, the DNA is TGTGCCAGCAGCCCTTGGGACAGGGCCTATGGCTACACCTTC. This gives the protein CASSPWDRAYGYTF.

This clone was observed at least ten times. This chain joins TRBV7-9 and TRBJ1-2, with D maybe TRBD1 (5 bases). The CDR3 covers 15 residues. Between the trimmed V and J ends, which lost 4 bases and 4 bases, there was a span of 16 bases. The germline V gene encodes CDR1 SEHNR and CDR2 FQNEAQ (reference sequence). The CDR3 protein is CASSSRRGTSYGYTF. CDR3 nucleotide sequence: TGTGCCAGCAGCTCGAGGAGAGGGACGAGCTATGGCTACACCTTC.

The chain has TRBV4-3 and TRBJ1-6; D gene ambiguous. Looked up from germline, CDR1 is LGHNA and CDR2 is YSLEER. This CDR3 region has 13 residues. Between the trimmed V and J ends, which lost 4 bases and 11 bases, there was a span of 12 bases. This CDR3 is CASSPALRPPLHF. The DNA of the CDR3 is TGCGCCAGCAGCCCCGCATTACGACCACCCCTCCACTTT.

This rearrangement joins TRBV19 to TRBJ1-4, with 9 bases matching TRBD1. The junction had 6 bases not matched to a gene; V was cut back by 7 bases and J by 0 bases. Germline loops: CDR1 LNHDA, CDR2 SQIVND (reference sequence). The CDR3 extends over 16 amino acids. CDR3 nucleotide sequence: TGTGCCAGTATTTCGACAGGGGGTGCAACTAATGAAAAACTGTTTTTT. Protein product: CASISTGGATNEKLFF.

This clone showed up just a few times. This chain connects TRBV5-4 to TRBJ1-3; D is unclear. V was clipped by 2 bases and J by 1 base, with 16 bases between them. Germline assignment: CDR1 SGHNT and CDR2 YYREEE (reference sequence). The CDR3 covers 17 residues. As DNA, the CDR3 is TGTGCCAGCAGCTTATTTTCGACTGGCGCGTCTGGAAACACCATATATTTT. Its translation is CASSLFSTGASGNTIYF.

The gene calls are TRBV7-9 and TRBJ1-5; 7 positions agree with TRBD1. Unmatched junction bases numbered 4, after V lost 7 bases and J lost 4 bases. This CDR3 is 13 amino acids long. Germline loops: CDR1 SEHNR, CDR2 FQNEAQ (reference sequence). Here the CDR3 DNA reads TGTGCCAGCACCGGGACAGAGAATCAGCCCCAGCATTTT. Translation: CASTGTENQPQHF.

This clone was detected once. The rearrangement links TRBV7-2 to TRBJ1-1; D is perhaps TRBD1 (6 bases). Per germline, CDR1 SGHTA and CDR2 FQGNSA. Between the trimmed V and J ends, which lost 4 bases and 8 bases, there was a span of 14 bases. This CDR3 comprises 13 residues. The CDR3, as DNA: TGTGCCAGCAGCTCAATTGACCAGGGGGAAGCTTTCTTT. It encodes CASSSIDQGEAFF. Full variable domain (missing parts from reference TRBV7-2 and TRBJ1-1): GAGVSQSPSNKVTEKGKDVELRCDPISGHTALYWYRQSLGQGLEFLIYFQGNSAPDKSGLPSDRFSAERTGGSVSTLTIQRTQQEDSAVYLCASSSIDQGEAFFGQGTRLTVV.

A few counts support this clone. The chain couples TRBV6-1 to TRBJ2-7, with D perhaps matching TRBD2 (6 bases). The CDR3 is 13 amino acids. With 7 bases removed from V and 2 bases from J, the gap between germline ends came to 12 bases. CDR1 and CDR2 from the germline V gene are MNHNS and SASEGT. The CDR3 region has the DNA TGTGCCAGCACGGGCGGGGCAACCTACGAGCAGTACGTC. This codes for CASTGGATYEQYV.

In this sample, this clone turned up a few times. The gene calls are TRBV4-1 and TRBJ1-1, with D unresolved. The CDR3 totals 16 residues. V was pared by 4 bases and J by 4 bases, with 19 bases between. Germline loops: CDR1 MGHRA, CDR2 YSYEKL. CDR3 DNA: TGCGCCAGCAGCCCGATGAGCGTTGGTCTTGGCACTGAAGCTTTCTTT. Amino acid sequence: CASSPMSVGLGTEAFF.

This sequence joins TRBV29-1 and TRBJ2-5, with TRBD2 as a possible D gene (6 bases). Trimming pared 2 bases from V and 5 bases from J, leaving 15 bases between. There are 14 residues in the CDR3. Germline CDR1 is SQVTM and CDR2 is ANQGSEA. The CDR3 loop is CSVERRGRWETQYF. The CDR3 DNA reads as TGCAGCGTTGAAAGGCGGGGCCGGTGGGAGACCCAGTACTTC.

This clone was detected a few times. The CDR3 DNA reads as TGTGCCAGCACTAACACAGACAGGGAAGGCGAGCAGTACGTC. Amino acid sequence: CASTNTDREGEQYV. This chain joins TRBV21-1 and TRBJ2-7; the tabulated D call, TRBD1, remains unverified against the DNA. TRBV21-1 is annotated as a pseudogene. The CDR3 totals 14 residues.

This clone came up a few times. The V and J genes are TRBV7-9 and TRBJ1-4, with TRBD1 as a possible D gene (5 bases). The V gene lost 2 bases and the J gene lost 3 bases, with 13 bases spanning the gap. The length of the CDR3 is 16 residues. CDR1 and CDR2 from the germline V gene are SEHNR and FQNEAQ (reference sequence). The CDR3 loop is CASSLSQPGANEKLFF. The DNA of the CDR3 is TGTGCCAGCAGCTTATCACAGCCGGGGGCTAATGAAAAACTGTTTTTT. Based on the CDR3 plus reference TRBV7-9 and TRBJ1-4, the full variable domain is DTGVSQNPRHKITKRGQNVTFRCDPISEHNRLYWYRQTLGQGPEFLTYFQNEAQLEKSRLLSDRFSAERPKGSFSTLEIQRTEQGDSAMYLCASSLSQPGANEKLFFGSGTQLSVL.

This clone showed up just once. The rearrangement links TRBV10-2 to TRBJ2-2; TRBD2 matches at 8 bases. Germline V lookup: CDR1 WSHSY, CDR2 SAAADI. The CDR3 is 14 amino acids. With V trimmed by 10 bases and J by 6 bases, 10 bases remained unmatched. The CDR3 DNA sequence: TGCGCCATCGAGCGGGAGTTTCGGGCCGGGGAGCTGTTTTTT. As protein: CAIEREFRAGELFF.